Given below is one T cell receptor (beta chain) in context. Its target is unknown. The PCR made use of 60 Vbeta and 13 Jbeta primers. Assay used: immunoSEQ multiplex PCR; TCRdb lists only in-frame clones, some missing. The table records about 200,000 clones, approximately 86% of them present only once. The entry originates in a study of cytomegalovirus exposure and HLA in healthy donors. The CDR3 consists of 15 residues. Germline-derived CDR1 and CDR2 are LGHNA and YNFKEQ. V trimming: 3 bases; J trimming: 0 bases; junction bases outside the gene matches: 2. Points from the study as a whole: Trimming of TCR beta V- and J-genes showed a link, identified in a later analysis, to a missense DCLRE1C variant. In an earlier analysis, productive rearrangement rates for most beta V segments clustered near 87% or 30%. Among donors in an Asian-associated ancestry cluster, a later analysis reportedly found fewer N-insertions than the approximately 670-donor mean.

The V call is TRBV4-2, the J call TRBJ2-3; 8 positions match TRBD2. Sample: PBMCs. This receptor was taken from a woman aged 25 to 39 in good health and CMV-seronegative. CDR3: CASSHTSGSTDTQYF. For the CDR3, the DNA is TGTGCCAGCAGCCACACTAGCGGAAGCACAGATACGCAGTATTTT.